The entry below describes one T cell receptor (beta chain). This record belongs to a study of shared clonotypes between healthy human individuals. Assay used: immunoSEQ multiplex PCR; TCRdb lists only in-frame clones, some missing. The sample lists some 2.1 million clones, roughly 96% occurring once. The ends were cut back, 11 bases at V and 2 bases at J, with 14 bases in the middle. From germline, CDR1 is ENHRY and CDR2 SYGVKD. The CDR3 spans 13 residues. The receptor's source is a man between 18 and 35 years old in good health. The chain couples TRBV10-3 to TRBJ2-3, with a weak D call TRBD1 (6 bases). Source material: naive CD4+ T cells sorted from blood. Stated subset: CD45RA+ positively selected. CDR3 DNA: TGTGCCGTAAACCGGGACAACACAGATACGCAGTATTTT. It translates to CAVNRDNTDTQYF.